The present T cell receptor (beta chain) was sequenced within a study of blood T cell repertoires in COVID-19. Study-wide background: Sources were T cells, B-cell-depleted T cells, or PBMCs; the material itself was cDNA or gDNA.

Authors' processing steps: It was from reference gene primer amplification that nucleated cell counts were estimated. TCRdb's table, derived via immunoSEQ multiplex PCR, lists solely in-frame clones and lacks some. V, J and clone size derive from that table, while D and trimming were established from the DNA sequence. The repertoire has about 70,000 clones, around 85% of them found once; the top ten carry 9.5% to 15%. V lost 7 bases and J lost 1, with 14 bases in between. This CDR3 is 15 amino acids long. Germline V lookup: CDR1 SGHTS, CDR2 YDEGEE. This receptor was taken from a human donor in a cohort sampled during active COVID-19. V usage is TRBV5-8 and J usage is TRBJ2-2, with D possibly being TRBD2 (5 bases). Sequenced input: peripheral blood. The CDR3 reads CASPTRAMNTGELFF. DNA of the CDR3: TGTGCCAGCCCTACTAGGGCAATGAACACCGGGGAGCTGTTTTTT.